The next 7 T cell receptor beta chains were all read from a single sample in a study of tumor-infiltrating lymphocytes in primary liver carcinoma. Co-extracted RNA and DNA came from around 18-30 mg of unsorted bulk tissue. Total RNA (around 510 ng) served as template for TCR beta cDNA synthesis primed by a constant-region primer. Sequencing libraries for TCR beta derived from three nested multiplex PCR rounds that used slightly modified ARM-PCR. Amplification in the first two PCR rounds was performed using TRBV1-TRBV30 forward primers and a C-beta reverse primer for 9 to 11 cycles each. Each CDR3 protein gets one entry after TCRdb re-called the multiplex PCR reads with MiXCR. Found here are over 45,000 distinct CDR3 sequences, 55% to 75% of them singletons; the top ten hold about 29%. Material for sequencing was liver tumor tissue from sampling region 5. The subset: tumor region T5, tumor centre. The receptors derive from a man aged 35-49 years with primary liver carcinoma and hepatitis B virus infection.

V is TRBV4-1 and J is TRBJ1-1; D uncertain. The CDR3 extends over 12 amino acids. Germline V gene lookup returns CDR1 MGHRA and CDR2 YSYEKL. V shed 3 bases and J shed 7 bases, with 9 bases lying between them. The CDR3 sequence: CASSHEKGEAFF. DNA of the CDR3: TGCGCCAGCAGCCATGAGAAAGGTGAAGCTTTCTTT.

The V gene is TRBV14, the J gene TRBJ2-1; 9 nucleotides agree with TRBD2. The V and J ends lost 7 bases and 2 bases, in that order; junction bases with no gene match: 6. This CDR3 contains 15 residues. Germline values: CDR1 SGHDN, CDR2 FVKESK. The CDR3 protein is CASNVVAGAYNEQFF. The CDR3 DNA reads as TGTGCCAGCAATGTCGTAGCGGGAGCCTACAATGAGCAGTTCTTC.

This clonotype occurred many times. The V and J genes are TRBV29-1 and TRBJ2-7; D is perhaps TRBD1 (6 bases). The V and J ends lost 4 bases and 2 bases respectively, with 21 bases between them. The CDR3 consists of 16 residues. The germline gives CDR1 SQVTM, CDR2 ANQGSEA. In DNA form, the CDR3 reads TGCAGCGTTGGTCCCCGGGTCGGACAGACCCCCTACGAGCAGTACTTC. Amino acids: CSVGPRVGQTPYEQYF.

With respect to this clonotype: At one end the junction does not follow the germline gene, possibly because of a read error. The chain's CDR3 is CPSGTSGSQETQYF. In DNA form, the CDR3 reads TGTCCCAGTGGGACTAGCGGATCCCAAGAGACCCAGTACTTC. The chain is built from TRBV11-2 and TRBJ2-5; 11 bases map to TRBD2. The CDR3 has 14 amino acids. Per the germline V gene, CDR1 is SGHAT and CDR2 is FQNNGV.

Notes on this clonotype: The junction departs from the called germline gene at one end, perhaps through a read error. The chain is built from TRBV7-2 and TRBJ2-3; D possibly uses TRBD1 or TRBD2 (6 bases each). Germline lookup yields CDR1 SGHTA and CDR2 FQGNSA. This CDR3 is 13 amino acids long. The CDR3 coding sequence is TGTGCCAGCAGCTGGCGGGACACAGATACGCGGTATTTT. This gives the protein CASSWRDTDTRYF.

Points on this clonotype: A much larger clone lies one base from this, so it may be a read error. The gene calls are TRBV29-1 and TRBJ2-5; TRBD1 is a possible D gene (5 bases). This CDR3 comprises 13 residues. Between the trimmed V and J ends, which lost 6 bases and 5 bases, there was a span of 16 bases. Germline V gene data show CDR1 as SQVTM and CDR2 as ANQGSEA. DNA of the CDR3: TGCAGCGTGGCAGGGTTGGGCCTGGAGACCCAGTACTTC. Translated, it gives CSVAGLGLETQYF.

Worth noting for this clonotype: The junction differs from germline at one of its ends, possibly a read error. The chain has TRBV4-2 and TRBJ2-5; D not resolved. This CDR3 is built from 16 residues. Germline V lookup: CDR1 LGHNA, CDR2 YNFKEQ. As DNA, the CDR3 is TGTGCCACCAGCCAAGAAGGCCAAGCACGGGTAGAGACCCAGTACTTC. Translation: CATSQEGQARVETQYF.